This paragraph reports one T cell receptor beta chain. Trimming removed 0 bases at V and 3 bases at J, with 8 bases between. This CDR3 has 14 residues. CDR1 LGHNA and CDR2 YNFKEQ come from the germline V gene. These data come from a study of control samples from healthy donors and cancer patients. The table came from immunoSEQ multiplex PCR; TCRdb's copy has only in-frame clones and leaves some out. The data show some 150,000 clones, approximately 94% seen once. The sample consisted of PBMCs. This chain connects TRBV4-2 to TRBJ1-2; possible D gene TRBD1, 5 bases. This TCR was sampled from a man aged 60-69 years with colorectal cancer. The chain's CDR3 is CASSQETTDYGYTF. DNA of the CDR3: TGTGCCAGCAGCCAAGAAACGACAGACTATGGCTACACCTTC.